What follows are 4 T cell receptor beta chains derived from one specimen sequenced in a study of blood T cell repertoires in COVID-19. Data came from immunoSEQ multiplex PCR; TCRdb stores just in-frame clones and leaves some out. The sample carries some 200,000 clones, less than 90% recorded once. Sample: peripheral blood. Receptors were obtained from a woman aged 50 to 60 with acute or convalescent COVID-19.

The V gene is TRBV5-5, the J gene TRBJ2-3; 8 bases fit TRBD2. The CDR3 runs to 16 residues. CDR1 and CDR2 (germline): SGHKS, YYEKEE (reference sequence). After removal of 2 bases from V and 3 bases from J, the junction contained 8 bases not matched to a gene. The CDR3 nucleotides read TGTGCCAGCAGCTTTTTATCGGGGGGGCAAACAGATACGCAGTATTTT. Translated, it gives CASSFLSGGQTDTQYF.

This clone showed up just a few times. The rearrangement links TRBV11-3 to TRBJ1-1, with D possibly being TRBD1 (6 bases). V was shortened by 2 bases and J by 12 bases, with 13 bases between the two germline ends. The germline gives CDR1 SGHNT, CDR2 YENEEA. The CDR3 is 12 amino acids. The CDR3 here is CASSLYGTTTFF. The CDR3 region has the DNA TGTGCCAGCAGCTTATACGGGACAACGACTTTCTTT.

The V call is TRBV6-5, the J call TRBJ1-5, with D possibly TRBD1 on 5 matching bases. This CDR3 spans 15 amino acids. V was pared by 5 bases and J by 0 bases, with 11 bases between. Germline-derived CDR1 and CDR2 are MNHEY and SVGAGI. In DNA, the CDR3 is TGTGCCAGCAGTCCGACAGCTAATAGCAATCAGCCCCAGCATTTT. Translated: CASSPTANSNQPQHF.

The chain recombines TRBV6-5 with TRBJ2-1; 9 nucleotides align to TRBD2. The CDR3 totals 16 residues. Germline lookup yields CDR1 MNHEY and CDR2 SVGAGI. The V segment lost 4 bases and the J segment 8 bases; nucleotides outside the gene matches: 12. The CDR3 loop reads CASSLRGLARRDEQFF. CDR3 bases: TGTGCCAGCAGTTTGAGAGGACTAGCGAGGCGGGATGAGCAGTTCTTC.